These 25 T cell receptor beta chains came from one sample sequenced in a study of T cell responses to AZD1222 COVID-19 vaccine. The assay was immunoSEQ multiplex PCR, and TCRdb's table has in-frame clones only and misses some. The top ten clones hold 4.5% to 6% of a sample with over 150,000 clones, roughly nine tenths of them seen once. Material: peripheral blood, obtained on day 0 of MenACWY control vaccination. These receptors all come from an adult in good health.

CDR3 residues: CASSQVGLAGVTNEQFF. CDR3 DNA sequence: TGCGCCAGCAGCCAAGTGGGGCTAGCGGGAGTCACCAATGAGCAGTTCTTC. V is TRBV4-1 and J is TRBJ2-1, with TRBD2 matching over 10 bases. V shed 1 base and J 6 bases; nucleotides not matched to a gene: 9. The CDR3 contains 17 residues. Germline V CDR1 and CDR2: MGHRA, YSYEKL.

The chain is built from TRBV5-6 and TRBJ1-4; possible D gene TRBD1, 5 bases. The CDR3 length is 14 residues. Trimming removed 6 bases at V and 10 bases at J, with 19 bases between. CDR1 SGHDT and CDR2 YYEEEE come from the germline V gene. The CDR3 loop reads CASTETDMRGKLFF. The CDR3 DNA reads as TGTGCCAGCACTGAGACAGATATGAGGGGAAAACTGTTTTTT.

This chain uses TRBV29-1 with TRBJ2-7; 11 bases fit TRBD1. The length of the CDR3 is 14 residues. Unmatched junction bases numbered 7, after V lost 6 bases and J lost 3 bases. CDR1 is SQVTM and CDR2 is ANQGSEA in the germline V gene. DNA of the CDR3: TGCAGCGTGGTGGGACAGGGGGTTAGCTACGAGCAGTACTTC. It encodes CSVVGQGVSYEQYF.

The CDR3 region has the DNA TGTGCCAGCAGCCCGACGAGAGGGACAGGGGGTACTGAAGCTTTCTTT. It specifies CASSPTRGTGGTEAFF. V is TRBV7-6 and J is TRBJ1-1; 11 bases match TRBD1. The CDR3 spans 16 residues. The V and J ends lost 5 bases and 5 bases, in that order; junction bases with no gene match: 10. CDR1 and CDR2 from the germline V gene are SGHVS and FNYEAQ.

CDR3 residues: CASSTGPGRYEQYF. Written as DNA, the CDR3 is TGTGCCAGTAGTACAGGGCCGGGGAGGTACGAGCAGTACTTC. This chain connects TRBV19 to TRBJ2-7; D is perhaps TRBD2 (6 bases). Germline CDR1 LNHDA, CDR2 SQIVND (reference sequence). The V gene lost 4 bases and the J gene lost 4 bases, with 14 bases spanning the gap. The CDR3 is 14 amino acids.

The J gene is TRBJ1-2, the V gene TRBV10-3; 10 nucleotides line up with TRBD1. V was clipped by 5 bases and J by 8 bases; unmatched bases: 2. This CDR3 has 12 amino acids. Germline lookup yields CDR1 ENHRY and CDR2 SYGVKD. CDR3 bases: TGTGCCATCAGTAGGGACAGGGGAGGCTACACCTTC. It translates to CAISRDRGGYTF.

The chain couples TRBV9 to TRBJ2-2, with 8 positions matching TRBD1. The germline CDR1 and CDR2 sequences are SGDLS and YYNGEE. This CDR3 has 16 amino acids. Trimming removed 4 bases from V and 0 bases from J; junction bases left unmatched: 5. CDR3 bases: TGTGCCAGCAGCACCGGACAGGGCTCGAACACCGGGGAGCTGTTTTTT. Amino acid sequence: CASSTGQGSNTGELFF. The complete variable domain, with remaining parts taken from reference TRBV9 and TRBJ2-2, reads DSGVTQTPKHLITATGQRVTLRCSPRSGDLSVYWYQQSLDQGLQFLIQYYNGEERAKGNILERFSAQQFPDLHSELNLSSLELGDSALYFCASSTGQGSNTGELFFGEGSRLTVL.

This chain joins TRBV11-3 and TRBJ2-2, with a possible D match to TRBD2 (6 bases). CDR3 size: 15 residues. Trimming removed 1 base from V and 6 bases from J, with 12 bases in between. Germline CDR1 and CDR2: SGHNT and YENEEA. The CDR3 DNA reads as TGTGCCAGCAGCTTAGGGAGGGTGGTACCCGGGGAGCTGTTTTTT. Translated: CASSLGRVVPGELFF.

The CDR3 DNA sequence: TGTGCCAGCTCACCATCGCATGGGGCAGGGCCCCTTGGCTACACCTTC. As protein: CASSPSHGAGPLGYTF. The genes are TRBV18 and TRBJ1-2, with D possibly being TRBD1 (5 bases). Germline values: CDR1 KGHSH, CDR2 LQKENI. The CDR3 length is 16 residues. Trimming removed 2 bases from V and 7 bases from J, with 20 bases in between.

The chain employs TRBV5-1 and TRBJ1-4; D unclear. CDR3 length equals 14 residues. Trimming cost V 4 bases and J 3 bases, with 10 bases left between them. CDR1 and CDR2 from the germline V gene are SGHRS and YFSETQ. The CDR3, as DNA: TGCGCCAGCAGCGGCTCTTATTCTAATGAAAAACTGTTTTTT. Its protein is CASSGSYSNEKLFF.

The chain joins TRBV3-1 (or the pseudogene TRBV3-2) to TRBJ2-5; 11 nucleotides line up with TRBD1. CDR1 is LGHDT, CDR2 YNNKEL, per germline (reference sequence). The CDR3 contains 15 residues. V trimming: 4 bases; J trimming: 5 bases; junction bases outside the gene matches: 6. Here the CDR3 reads CASSLTGTGGETQYF. The CDR3, as DNA: TGTGCCAGCAGCCTCACCGGGACAGGGGGGGAGACCCAGTACTTC.

This sequence joins TRBV20-1 and TRBJ2-5; the D is unclear. This CDR3 is built from 10 residues. Germline V lookup: CDR1 DFQATT, CDR2 SNEGSKA (reference sequence). V was clipped by 6 bases and J by 4 bases, with 6 bases between them. CDR3 coding DNA: TGCAGTGCCGTGGTAGAGACCCAGTACTTC. Its protein is CSAVVETQYF.

The chain carries TRBV19 and TRBJ1-1; D is perhaps TRBD1 (6 bases). With 8 bases removed from V and 1 base from J, the gap between germline ends came to 14 bases. The length of the CDR3 is 14 residues. The germline CDR1 and CDR2 sequences are LNHDA and SQIVND (reference sequence). The CDR3 region is CASHLRGENTEAFF. For the CDR3, the DNA is TGTGCCAGTCACCTCAGGGGCGAGAACACTGAAGCTTTCTTT. Supplemented by reference TRBV19 and TRBJ1-1, the full variable domain reads DGGITQSPKYLFRKEGQNVTLSCEQNLNHDAMYWYRQDPGQGLRLIYYSQIVNDFQKGDIAEGYSVSREKKESFPLTVTSAQKNPTAFYLCASHLRGENTEAFFGQGTRLTVV.

The chain links TRBV12-5 to TRBJ1-1; TRBD1 aligns across 9 bases. The CDR3 has 14 amino acids. Germline CDR1 is LGHNT and CDR2 is FRNRAP. Trimming cost V 7 bases and J 4 bases; bases outside gene matches: 7. CDR3 loop: CASAQQGASTEAFF. As DNA, the CDR3 is TGTGCTAGTGCCCAACAGGGGGCAAGCACTGAAGCTTTCTTT.

The chain couples TRBV5-4 to TRBJ2-2; possibly TRBD2 for D (5 bases). The CDR3 runs to 14 residues. The germline gives CDR1 SGHNT, CDR2 YYREEE (reference sequence). V was shortened by 6 bases and J by 5 bases, with 14 bases between the two germline ends. The CDR3 coding sequence is TGTGCCAGCAACCCGGGGAGAGGAACCGGGGAGCTGTTTTTT. Its protein product is CASNPGRGTGELFF. Based on the CDR3 plus reference TRBV5-4 and TRBJ2-2, the full variable domain is ETGVTQSPTHLIKTRGQQVTLRCSSQSGHNTVSWYQQALGQGPQFIFQYYREEENGRGNFPPRFSGLQFPNYSSELNVNALELDDSALYLCASNPGRGTGELFFGEGSRLTVL.

The chain links TRBV12-3 or TRBV12-4 to TRBJ2-5, with TRBD1 matching over 7 bases. This CDR3 contains 12 residues. V lost 6 bases, J lost 4 bases, and 2 bases stayed unmatched. The CDR3 sequence: CASSPGGETQYF. CDR3 DNA: TGTGCCAGCAGCCCAGGGGGAGAGACCCAGTACTTC.

The rearrangement uses TRBV6-6 and TRBJ1-5; weak D call: TRBD1 (5 bases). The V end lost 0 bases, the J end lost 5 bases, and 14 bases lay between the germline ends. The V gene's germline CDR1 is MNHNY and CDR2 SVGAGI (reference sequence). The CDR3 is made up of 16 amino acids. The CDR3 DNA is TGTGCCAGCAGTTACTCGAGGCAGGGCCTCCATCAGCCCCAGCATTTT. It is translated as CASSYSRQGLHQPQHF.

J is TRBJ2-7 and V is TRBV10-3, with D perhaps matching TRBD1 or TRBD2 (5 bases each). The CDR3 has 13 residues. CDR1 is ENHRY and CDR2 is SYGVKD in the germline V gene. The germline V and J ends were trimmed by 2 bases and 2 bases, with 7 bases remaining between them. The CDR3 sequence is CAISERGAYEQYV. For the CDR3, the DNA is TGTGCCATCAGTGAGAGAGGGGCCTACGAGCAGTACGTC.

The chain couples TRBV6-2 or TRBV6-3 to TRBJ1-5; D gene ambiguous. Germline lookup yields CDR1 MNHEY and CDR2 SVGEGT. V was trimmed by 0 bases and J by 6 bases, leaving 12 bases between them. The CDR3 totals 15 residues. CDR3 nucleotide sequence: TGTGCCAGCAGTTACTCGATATGGACGGGTCAGCCCCAGCATTTT. Translated: CASSYSIWTGQPQHF.

The sample holds one count of this clone. This sequence joins TRBV28 and TRBJ2-4, with 8 nucleotides matching TRBD1. The germline gives CDR1 MDHEN, CDR2 SYDVKM. V lost 7 bases to trimming and J lost 3 bases; unmatched junction nucleotides: 5. The length of the CDR3 is 14 residues. The CDR3 nucleotides read TGTGCCAGCAATGAACAGGGGGTCAAAAACATTCAGTACTTC. Translation: CASNEQGVKNIQYF.

The V and J genes are TRBV7-2 and TRBJ2-7, with 7 bases matching TRBD1. V dropped 0 bases and J dropped 0; count of bases not matched to a gene: 5. Germline-derived CDR1 and CDR2 are SGHTA and FQGNSA. The CDR3 loop spans 16 amino acids. CDR3 sequence (DNA): TGTGCCAGCAGCTTAGCGACAGGGTTCCCCTCCTACGAGCAGTACTTC. This encodes CASSLATGFPSYEQYF.

V is TRBV6-5 and J is TRBJ1-1; no definite D call. Germline CDR1 is MNHEY and CDR2 is SVGAGI. CDR3 length: 13 residues. The V and J ends lost 6 bases and 3 bases respectively, with 11 bases between them. CDR3: CASSHLAYTEAFF. The CDR3 DNA follows: TGTGCCAGCAGCCACCTCGCATACACTGAAGCTTTCTTT.

This clone was counted a few times. V is TRBV28 and J is TRBJ1-2, with D unresolved. Trimming took 7 bases from V and 0 from J, leaving 12 bases between them. This CDR3 region has 14 residues. The V gene's germline CDR1 is MDHEN and CDR2 SYDVKM. The CDR3 sequence is CASNSIGSNYGYTF. The DNA of the CDR3 is TGTGCCAGCAACTCCATTGGGTCTAACTATGGCTACACCTTC.

The V gene is TRBV5-1, the J gene TRBJ2-5; TRBD2 might be the D (6 bases). The CDR3 loop spans 16 amino acids. Germline V gives CDR1 SGHRS, CDR2 YFSETQ. With 2 bases removed from V and 0 bases from J, the gap between germline ends came to 14 bases. CDR3 region: CASSLHAGMYQETQYF. Here the CDR3 DNA reads TGCGCCAGCAGCTTACACGCGGGGATGTACCAAGAGACCCAGTACTTC. Using reference TRBV5-1 and TRBJ2-5 for the parts outside the CDR3, the full variable domain is KAGVTQTPRYLIKTRGQQVTLSCSPISGHRSVSWYQQTPGQGLQFLFEYFSETQRNKGNFPGRFSGRQFSNSRSEMNVSTLELGDSALYLCASSLHAGMYQETQYFGPGTRLLVL.

This chain joins TRBV7-3 and TRBJ1-2, with D perhaps matching TRBD1 (5 bases). This CDR3 has 14 residues. V lost 5 bases and J lost 4, with 14 bases in between. Germline-derived CDR1 and CDR2 are SGHTA and FQGTGA. The CDR3 here is CASSPSGLSYGYTF. In nucleotides, the CDR3 is TGTGCCAGCAGCCCGTCGGGACTTTCCTATGGCTACACCTTC.